This passage covers 24 T cell receptor beta chains from one sample sequenced in a study of T cell repertoires in cytomegalovirus infection (dated by TCRdb to the late 2010s). Sequenced on an Illumina HiSeq 1500. The raw public data were reprocessed by TCRdb itself: fastp quality trimming at Q25, MiXCR clonotype calling, in-frame beta chains only. Here each entry gathers all rows of one CDR3 protein and keeps the most common genes and DNA. This sample comprises about 260,000 distinct CDR3 sequences, around 15% of them detected only once. The ten largest clonotypes hold about 8.7% of the sample. What was sequenced was PBMCs. All receptors derive from a human donor in good health (CMV status not recorded). Some clones in this sample may be carry-over from other donors' samples.

The chain joins TRBV14 to TRBJ2-7; perhaps TRBD2 as D (6 bases). Trimming removed 1 base from V and 2 bases from J, with 18 bases in between. Germline loops: CDR1 SGHDN, CDR2 FVKESK. This CDR3 has 17 residues. CDR3 loop: CASSQVRGGVGTYEQYF. The CDR3, as DNA: TGTGCCAGCAGCCAAGTGCGCGGCGGGGTGGGAACCTACGAGCAGTACTTC.

There are a few counts of this clonotype. The gene calls are TRBV6-2 or TRBV6-3 and TRBJ2-3, with 10 bases aligning to TRBD2. The CDR3 extends over 17 amino acids. CDR1 MNHEY and CDR2 SVGEGT come from the germline V gene. Trimming removed 2 bases from V and 4 bases from J; junction bases left unmatched: 9. The CDR3 DNA is TGTGCCAGCAGTTACCCTCTTGGAGCGGGAGGGCCAGATACGCAGTATTTT. It encodes CASSYPLGAGGPDTQYF.

The J gene is TRBJ2-5, the V gene TRBV6-1; TRBD2 matches 7 bases. Losses at the gene ends were 7 bases for V and 0 bases for J; bases not matched to a gene: 14. The germline V gene has CDR1 MNHNS and CDR2 SASEGT. The CDR3 spans 17 residues. The CDR3 reads CASTFRRTSANQETQYF. CDR3 coding DNA: TGTGCCAGCACCTTTAGGAGAACTAGCGCCAACCAAGAGACCCAGTACTTC.

Turning to this clonotype: It is likely a read error, because the conserved phenylalanine at the end of the CDR3 is missing. V and J are TRBV12-3 or TRBV12-4 and TRBJ2-5; tentatively, D is TRBD1 or TRBD2 (5 bases each). The germline V and J ends were trimmed by 1 base and 5 bases, with 17 bases remaining between them. The CDR3 has 16 amino acids. CDR3 DNA: TGTGCCAGCAGTTTAGTCGGGACGAGTTGGGGGGAGACCCAGTACCTC. It specifies CASSLVGTSWGETQYL.

Notes on this clonotype: An end of the junction differs from the germline gene, which may be a read error. The rearrangement links TRBV2 to TRBJ2-1; a possible D gene is TRBD1 (5 bases). Germline CDR1 reads SNHLY; CDR2 reads FYNNEI. CDR3 length: 14 amino acids. This chain's CDR3 is CASCETDSYNEQFF. In DNA, the CDR3 is TGTGCCAGCTGTGAGACAGACTCCTACAATGAGCAGTTCTTC.

In its sample, this clonotype was seen many times. The gene calls are TRBV19 and TRBJ2-5, with D perhaps matching TRBD1 (6 bases). V lost 5 bases, J lost 0 bases, and 13 bases lay in between. CDR1 and CDR2 (germline): LNHDA, SQIVND (reference sequence). The CDR3 covers 15 residues. Here the CDR3 reads CASSVRQANQETQYF. DNA of the CDR3: TGTGCCAGTAGTGTGCGACAGGCCAACCAAGAGACCCAGTACTTC.

This clonotype showed up many times. This chain uses TRBV7-2 with TRBJ2-1, with 8 bases aligning to TRBD2. CDR3 length: 12 residues. Germline CDR1 and CDR2: SGHTA and FQGNSA. V trimming: 5 bases; J trimming: 12 bases; junction bases outside the gene matches: 6. The chain's CDR3 is CASSREGFGQFF. The CDR3 DNA reads TGTGCCAGCAGCCGGGAGGGGTTTGGGCAGTTCTTC.

This clonotype was recorded many times. V gene TRBV5-1 combines with J gene TRBJ2-1, with D hard to call. The CDR3 runs 15 residues. Germline CDR1 is SGHRS and CDR2 is YFSETQ. Trimming cost V 4 bases and J 0 bases, with 11 bases left between them. CDR3 protein: CASSTQRPSYNEQFF. The CDR3 region has the DNA TGCGCCAGCAGCACTCAGCGCCCCTCCTACAATGAGCAGTTCTTC.

This clonotype was observed a few times. This sequence joins TRBV6-2 or TRBV6-3 and TRBJ2-7; D gene uncertain. This CDR3 spans 12 amino acids. V was trimmed by 7 bases and J by 0 bases, leaving 7 bases between them. Germline CDR1 reads MNHEY; CDR2 reads SVGEGT. The CDR3, as DNA: TGTGCCAGCAACACGAACTCCTACGAGCAGTACTTC. Protein product: CASNTNSYEQYF.

This sequence joins TRBV7-6 and TRBJ1-5, with D perhaps matching TRBD1 (5 bases). Trimming took 1 base from V and 4 from J, leaving 8 bases between them. The germline V gene encodes CDR1 SGHVS and CDR2 FNYEAQ. The CDR3 consists of 14 residues. The DNA of the CDR3 is TGTGCCAGCAGCTTAGGCAGGGATAATCAGCCCCAGCATTTT. Translated, it gives CASSLGRDNQPQHF.

This clonotype has ten or more counts. The J gene is TRBJ2-7, the V gene TRBV28; weak D call: TRBD1 (5 bases). Germline V gives CDR1 MDHEN, CDR2 SYDVKM. The CDR3 runs to 14 residues. Between the trimmed V and J ends, which lost 3 bases and 0 bases, there was a span of 9 bases. The CDR3 spells CASSFGRGSYEQYF. CDR3 sequence (DNA): TGTGCCAGCAGTTTCGGTAGGGGCTCCTACGAGCAGTACTTC.

This clonotype was observed a handful of times. This chain uses TRBV28 with TRBJ2-2; 10 bases line up with TRBD2. This CDR3 has 17 amino acids. The V segment lost 4 bases and the J segment 5 bases; nucleotides outside the gene matches: 10. The germline V gene has CDR1 MDHEN and CDR2 SYDVKM. The CDR3 loop reads CASSSVLGLASTGELFF. The DNA for the CDR3 is TGTGCCAGCAGTTCGGTCCTGGGACTAGCGTCGACCGGGGAGCTGTTTTTT.

This clonotype was observed a handful of times. The CDR3 protein is CASSVPGQGFEQYF. The CDR3 bases are TGCGCCAGCAGCGTACCGGGACAGGGATTCGAGCAGTACTTC. The J gene is TRBJ2-7, the V gene TRBV5-1, with 9 bases identical to TRBD1. J was trimmed by 6 bases and V by 4 bases; bases with no gene match: 8. Germline V gene lookup returns CDR1 SGHRS and CDR2 YFSETQ. The CDR3 length is 14 residues.

The chain carries TRBV9 and TRBJ1-2; 8 bases map to TRBD1. The CDR3 is made up of 15 amino acids. The V segment lost 4 bases and the J segment 5 bases; nucleotides outside the gene matches: 10. CDR1 and CDR2 from the germline V gene are SGDLS and YYNGEE. CDR3 nucleotide sequence: TGTGCCAGCAGCACCAGACAGGGGATGGGGTATGGCTACACCTTC. Its protein product is CASSTRQGMGYGYTF.

There are many counts of this clonotype. This sequence joins TRBV4-1 and TRBJ1-2; no firm D call. Germline loops: CDR1 MGHRA, CDR2 YSYEKL. The germline V and J ends were trimmed by 0 bases and 6 bases, with 17 bases remaining between them. This CDR3 spans 16 amino acids. CDR3: CASSQDQVGPLDGYTF. The CDR3, as DNA: TGCGCCAGCAGCCAAGATCAGGTCGGACCTCTTGATGGCTACACCTTC.

The V gene is TRBV11-3, the J gene TRBJ2-1, with 7 bases identical to TRBD2. From germline, CDR1 is SGHNT and CDR2 YENEEA. J was trimmed by 1 base and V by 4 bases; bases with no gene match: 1. The CDR3 runs 14 residues. The CDR3 loop is CASSSSGSYNEQFF. The CDR3 DNA reads as TGTGCCAGCAGCTCTAGCGGATCCTACAATGAGCAGTTCTTC.

The table lists this clonotype with a few counts. V and J are TRBV6-6 and TRBJ1-1; tentatively, D is TRBD1 (5 bases). V lost 5 bases to trimming and J lost 1 base, with 8 bases between them. The CDR3 contains 13 residues. Germline assignment: CDR1 MNHNY and CDR2 SVGAGI (reference sequence). In nucleotides, the CDR3 is TGTGCCAGCAGTCCCGGGGCGAACACTGAAGCTTTCTTT. It codes for CASSPGANTEAFF.

Many counts were recorded for this clonotype. V gene TRBV7-9 combines with J gene TRBJ1-1, with D unresolved. Looked up from germline, CDR1 is SEHNR and CDR2 is FQNEAQ (reference sequence). Between the trimmed V and J ends, which lost 4 bases and 7 bases, there was a span of 19 bases. The CDR3 loop spans 15 amino acids. CDR3 region: CASSSDFLQFNEAFF. In DNA, the CDR3 is TGTGCCAGCAGCTCGGACTTCCTTCAATTTAATGAAGCTTTCTTT.

This clonotype was recorded at least ten times. CDR3 sequence: CASSSRDRDSPDTQYF. The CDR3 nucleotides read TGTGCCAGCAGCTCCCGGGACAGGGATTCGCCAGATACGCAGTATTTT. The V and J genes are TRBV7-2 and TRBJ2-3, with 9 bases aligning to TRBD1. Germline V gene lookup returns CDR1 SGHTA and CDR2 FQGNSA. The CDR3 totals 16 residues. The junction had 9 bases not matched to a gene; V was cut back by 4 bases and J by 4 bases. Together with reference TRBV7-2 and TRBJ2-3, the CDR3 gives the full variable domain: GAGVSQSPSNKVTEKGKDVELRCDPISGHTALYWYRQSLGQGLEFLIYFQGNSAPDKSGLPSDRFSAERTGGSVSTLTIQRTQQEDSAVYLCASSSRDRDSPDTQYFGPGTRLTVL.

This clonotype was detected a few times. The chain employs TRBV12-3 or TRBV12-4 and TRBJ2-1, with TRBD2 matching 12 bases. This CDR3 has 14 amino acids. The V segment lost 2 bases and the J segment 8 bases; nucleotides outside the gene matches: 1. The CDR3 reads CASSLSSGGDEQFF. The CDR3 DNA sequence: TGTGCCAGCAGTTTATCTAGCGGGGGGGATGAGCAGTTCTTC.

The chain links TRBV27 to TRBJ2-7; D uncertain. V dropped 5 bases and J dropped 0 bases, with 11 bases sitting between them. The germline V gene has CDR1 MNHEY and CDR2 SMNVEV (reference sequence). The CDR3 contains 14 residues. In DNA form, the CDR3 reads TGTGCCAGCAGTACTCATCCGGTCTCCTACGAGCAGTACTTC. Translating it yields CASSTHPVSYEQYF.

This clonotype was recorded a few times. The chain links TRBV25-1 to TRBJ1-1; 8 bases align to TRBD1. The CDR3 contains 16 residues. The germline V gene has CDR1 MGHDK and CDR2 SYGVNS. V dropped 5 bases and J dropped 4; count of bases not matched to a gene: 12. The CDR3 coding sequence is TGTGCCAGCAGTAGGGGGACAGGTTTAGGGGCCACTGAAGCTTTCTTT. Encoded protein: CASSRGTGLGATEAFF.

The chain couples TRBV29-1 to TRBJ2-7; no clear D. V lost 4 bases and J 2 bases, leaving 6 bases between the germline ends. Germline-derived CDR1 and CDR2 are SQVTM and ANQGSEA. The CDR3 loop spans 11 amino acids. The CDR3 sequence: CSVVITYEQYF. CDR3 bases: TGCAGCGTTGTGATAACCTACGAGCAGTACTTC.

This clonotype was observed a handful of times. The V gene is TRBV5-1, the J gene TRBJ2-7; D is possibly TRBD1 (6 bases). Trimming pared 5 bases from V and 5 bases from J, leaving 14 bases between. The CDR3 sequence is 13 residues long. The germline V gene has CDR1 SGHRS and CDR2 YFSETQ. The CDR3 DNA follows: TGCGCCAGCAGTGAGGGGGAAGTCGACGAGCAGTACTTC. Amino acid sequence: CASSEGEVDEQYF.